What follows is one T cell receptor beta chain and its context. Its antigen is not identified. The length of the CDR3 is 16 residues. Germline trimming cut 5 bases from V and 1 base from J; bases unmatched to any gene: 6. Germline values: CDR1 KGHSH, CDR2 LQKENI. The PCR ran on 60 Vbeta and 13 Jbeta primers. Assay used: immunoSEQ multiplex PCR; TCRdb lists only in-frame clones, some missing. The sample gives about 140,000 clones, around 77% of which show up once; approximately 5% is in the top ten. The sample belongs to a study of cytomegalovirus exposure and HLA in healthy donors. Findings and caveats of the study: Previous analysis showed most TCR beta V segments were productive about 90% or about 30% of the time.

The TCR originated in a woman aged 50 to 60 in good health and CMV-seronegative. The chain carries TRBV18 and TRBJ2-3; TRBD1 agrees at 10 bases. Sequencing was performed on PBMCs. The CDR3 region has the DNA TGTGCCAGCTCATCGCGGACAGGGGGAGGCACAGATACGCAGTATTTT. Its translation: CASSSRTGGGTDTQYF.